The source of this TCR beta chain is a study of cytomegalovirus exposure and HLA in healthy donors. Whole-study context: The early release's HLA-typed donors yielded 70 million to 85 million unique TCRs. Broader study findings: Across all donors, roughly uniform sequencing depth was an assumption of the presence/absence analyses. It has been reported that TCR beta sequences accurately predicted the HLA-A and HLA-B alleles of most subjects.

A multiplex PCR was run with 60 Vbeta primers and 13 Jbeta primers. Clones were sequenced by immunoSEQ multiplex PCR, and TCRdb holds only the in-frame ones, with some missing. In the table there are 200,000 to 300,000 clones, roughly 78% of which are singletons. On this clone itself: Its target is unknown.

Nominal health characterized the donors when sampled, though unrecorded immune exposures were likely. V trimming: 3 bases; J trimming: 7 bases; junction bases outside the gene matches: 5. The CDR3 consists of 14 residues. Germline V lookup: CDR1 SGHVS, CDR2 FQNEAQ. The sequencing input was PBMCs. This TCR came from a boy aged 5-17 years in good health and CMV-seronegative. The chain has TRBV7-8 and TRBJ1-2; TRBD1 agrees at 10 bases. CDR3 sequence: CASSFTGQGCGYTF. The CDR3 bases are TGTGCCAGCAGCTTTACGGGACAGGGGTGTGGCTACACCTTC.